A selection of T cell receptor beta chains follows, all from one sample in a study of patients and donors after allogeneic stem cell transplantation. TCRdb reanalysed the RT-PCR reads using MiXCR and keeps one entry per CDR3 protein. The sample yields hundreds of thousands of distinct CDR3 sequences, about 14% seen once. Sequenced input: blood, either unsorted or a sorted T cell fraction (not recorded which). Receptor source: a human donor who was either an allogeneic HSCT recipient or a stem cell or donor lymphocyte infusion donor (not recorded which). It is not recorded whose cells these are; they may come from a transplant donor. The CDR3 runs from the conserved cysteine through the conserved F or W. D genes are given only for firm matches. Part of the rows lack a size; the others show once, few, many or a class for expanded clones.

>TRBV11-3|.|few|TRBJ2-5
TGTGCCAGCAGCTTAGGGGGGCCGAGTGAGGCAGAGACCCAGCTCTTC
CASSLGGPSEAETQLF
>TRBV7-6|.|many|TRBJ2-3
TGTGCCAGCAGCTCCTACGAAGATACGCAGTATTTT
CASSSYEDTQYF
>TRBV12-3/TRBV12-4|.|many|TRBJ1-5
TGTGCCAGCAGTCCCGGGAGGGGTTTTTTAGGCAATCAGCCCCAGCATTTT
CASSPGRGFLGNQPQHF
>TRBV4-3|.|.|TRBJ1-4
TGCGCCAGCAGCCAAGATCTCGGCGAAAAACTGTTTTTT
CASSQDLGEKLFF
>TRBV12-5|.|few|TRBJ2-5
TGTGCTAGTAATAGGGACATACAAGAGACCCAGTACTTC
CASNRDIQETQYF
>TRBV7-8|TRBD1|.|TRBJ1-6
TGTGCCACCATGGGGACAGGGGACCCCTACTCCTATAATTCACCCCTCCACTTT
CATMGTGDPYSYNSPLHF
>TRBV5-6|.|.|TRBJ2-2
TGTGCCAGCAGCTTTTGGGCGGGGACGCGCGGGGAGCTGTTTTTT
CASSFWAGTRGELFF
>TRBV3-1|.|many|TRBJ2-5
TGTGCCAGCAGTTCCACAAGGGGGGAGAGAGAGACCCAGTACTTC
CASSSTRGERETQYF
>TRBV6-1|TRBD1|medium-sized|TRBJ1-2
TGTGCCAGTCACTCACCCGGGACAGCGAACTATGGCTACACCTTC
CASHSPGTANYGYTF
>TRBV6-1|TRBD1|few|TRBJ1-2
TGTGCCAGCGTCAAGGGGCAGGGGGCTTTTGGCTACACCTTC
CASVKGQGAFGYTF
>TRBV20-1|TRBD1|.|TRBJ1-1
TGCAGTGCTAGAGGTCCGACAGGGCCGAACACTGAAGCTTTCTTT
CSARGPTGPNTEAFF
>TRBV5-1|.|many|TRBJ2-2
TGCGCCAGCAGCTTGGAAAACAAGAGGGCCGGGGAGCTGTTTTTT
CASSLENKRAGELFF
>TRBV6-5|.|few|TRBJ1-3
TGTGCCAGCAGTTACTCGTCTAACTACAGGCTGAAGGGAAACACCATATATTTT
CASSYSSNYRLKGNTIYF